This T cell receptor beta chain originates from a study of blood T cell repertoires in COVID-19. On the study more broadly: The United States, Italy and Spain supplied acute and convalescent COVID-19 samples. T cells, B-cell-depleted T cells, or PBMCs provided the cDNA or gDNA that served as material.

Recruited during active infection, patients (from Seattle) were subsequently followed longitudinally. Source study methods: For nucleated cells, counts were estimated from reference gene primer amplification. Assay used: immunoSEQ multiplex PCR; TCRdb lists only in-frame clones, some missing. For V, J and clone size, that table is used; D and trimming come from the DNA. The profile shows about 260,000 clones, approximately 86% of them singletons. The CDR3 is 16 amino acids. J gave up 7 bases and V 3 bases, and 4 bases lay outside the gene matches. The germline V gene encodes CDR1 SGHRS and CDR2 YFSETQ.

The J gene is TRBJ2-1, the V gene TRBV5-1; 16 bases are shared with TRBD2. This TCR was sampled from a woman aged 60-75 years with COVID-19, enrolled during active disease. What was sequenced was peripheral blood. This CDR3 reads CASSYGGLAGGNEQFF. CDR3 DNA: TGCGCCAGCAGCTACGGGGGACTAGCGGGAGGGAATGAGCAGTTCTTC.